The next 3 T cell receptor beta chains were all read from a single sample in a study of control samples from healthy donors and cancer patients. Repertoires were generated with immunoSEQ multiplex PCR, while TCRdb's copy carries only in-frame clones and drops some. The table records approximately 84,000 clones, roughly 91% of them present only once. Sequencing input: blood. Receptors originate from a man younger than 40 in good health.

The V and J genes are TRBV19 and TRBJ2-1, with 9 bases lining up with TRBD2. CDR1 LNHDA and CDR2 SQIVND come from the germline V gene (reference sequence). Trimming at V came to 5 bases and at J to 4 bases, leaving 6 bases not matched to a gene. The CDR3 sequence is 15 residues long. Here the CDR3 DNA reads TGTGCCAGTAGTCCTAGCGGGGAAGAGTACAATGAGCAGTTCTTC. Translated: CASSPSGEEYNEQFF.

V gene TRBV6-5 combines with J gene TRBJ2-1, with D perhaps given as TRBD1 or TRBD2 (5 bases each). The germline V gene encodes CDR1 MNHEY and CDR2 SVGAGI. V was clipped by 8 bases and J by 11 bases, with 16 bases between them. This CDR3 is 12 amino acids long. The CDR3 DNA is TGTGCCAGCTATGGGGGAAATCCGCAGCAGTTCTTC. Amino acids: CASYGGNPQQFF.

V is TRBV2 and J is TRBJ2-5; perhaps TRBD2 as D (5 bases). Between the trimmed V and J ends, which lost 1 base and 3 bases, there was a span of 9 bases. Germline CDR1 is SNHLY and CDR2 is FYNNEI. The CDR3 length is 14 residues. The CDR3 loop is CASSEGLSKETQYF. The CDR3, as DNA: TGTGCCAGCAGTGAAGGACTATCGAAAGAGACCCAGTACTTC.